This passage covers 29 T cell receptor beta chains from one sample sequenced in a study of identifying expanded T cells in peripheral blood. The protocol was immunoSEQ multiplex PCR, while the TCRdb copy is restricted to in-frame clones and leaves out a portion. There are under 120,000 clones in the sample; around 89% occur only once, and roughly 15% lies in the top ten. Sequencing was performed on blood. The receptors here all came from a person aged 18 to 75 in good health.

The rearrangement joins TRBV6-6 to TRBJ2-7; tentative D call: TRBD1 (6 bases). V lost 4 bases and J lost 2, with 12 bases in between. CDR1 is MNHNY, CDR2 SVGAGI, per germline (reference sequence). The CDR3 loop spans 14 amino acids. The CDR3 nucleotides read TGTGCCAGCAGTTTACAGGGAATCGCCTACGAGCAGTACTTC. Its translation: CASSLQGIAYEQYF.

The V and J genes are TRBV5-5 and TRBJ2-5; D ambiguous. There are 11 residues in the CDR3. Germline CDR1 is SGHKS and CDR2 is YYEKEE (reference sequence). V dropped 0 bases and J dropped 7 bases, with 4 bases sitting between them. The CDR3 DNA reads TGTGCCAGCAGCTTGGGGCGGACCCAGTACTTC. It translates to CASSLGRTQYF.

The chain uses TRBV6-5 and TRBJ1-4; the D is unclear. The germline V gene encodes CDR1 MNHEY and CDR2 SVGAGI. There are 14 residues in the CDR3. With 8 bases removed from V and 9 bases from J, the gap between germline ends came to 19 bases. The CDR3 sequence is CASDGRDLEQKLFF. The CDR3 nucleotides are TGTGCCAGCGATGGACGAGATTTGGAACAAAAACTGTTTTTT.

The chain combines TRBV11-1 with TRBJ2-4; 7 bases are shared with TRBD1. This CDR3 region has 15 residues. The V gene end was trimmed by 3 bases and the J gene end by 5 bases; junction bases not matched to a gene: 7. Germline V gene data show CDR1 as SGHAT and CDR2 as FQDESV (reference sequence). This CDR3 is CASSFRGGPENIQYF. CDR3 nucleotides: TGTGCCAGCAGCTTTAGAGGGGGCCCGGAAAACATTCAGTACTTC.

The V gene is TRBV7-6, the J gene TRBJ2-3, with 9 bases matching TRBD2. Germline CDR1 reads SGHVS; CDR2 reads FNYEAQ. The CDR3 length is 16 residues. J lost 0 bases, V lost 4 bases, and 5 bases had no gene match. Written as DNA, the CDR3 is TGTGCCAGCAGCTCCCTAGCGGGACTTAGCACAGATACGCAGTATTTT. Translation gives CASSSLAGLSTDTQYF.

This rearrangement joins TRBV5-8 to TRBJ2-3; D gene ambiguous. CDR1 SGHTS and CDR2 YDEGEE come from the germline V gene. The V gene lost 2 bases and the J gene lost 2 bases, with 9 bases spanning the gap. CDR3 length equals 14 residues. The CDR3 sequence is CASSFKAYTDTQYF. CDR3 nucleotides: TGTGCCAGCAGCTTTAAAGCGTACACAGATACGCAGTATTTT.

This rearrangement joins TRBV27 to TRBJ1-3; D gene uncertain. This CDR3 has 14 residues. V was shortened by 4 bases and J by 0 bases, with 7 bases between the two germline ends. Germline V CDR1 and CDR2: MNHEY, SMNVEV (reference sequence). CDR3 sequence reads: CASSSPSSGNTIYF. DNA of the CDR3: TGTGCCAGCAGTTCTCCGAGCTCTGGAAACACCATATATTTT.

CDR3 protein: CASSPRGVGAFF. The CDR3 bases are TGTGCCAGTAGCCCGAGGGGGGTCGGCGCTTTCTTT. The rearrangement links TRBV19 to TRBJ1-1; weak D call: TRBD1 (6 bases). The germline gives CDR1 LNHDA, CDR2 SQIVND (reference sequence). V lost 6 bases and J 11 bases, leaving 16 bases between the germline ends. The CDR3 runs to 12 residues.

The chain combines TRBV18 with TRBJ2-7; 10 nucleotides agree with TRBD1. Germline CDR1 and CDR2: KGHSH and LQKENI. The V gene end was trimmed by 3 bases and the J gene end by 3 bases; junction bases not matched to a gene: 5. This CDR3 comprises 15 residues. The CDR3 here is CASSPGGTGVYEQYF. CDR3 DNA: TGTGCCAGCTCACCTGGTGGGACAGGGGTCTACGAGCAGTACTTC.

The chain's CDR3 is CASGTGGEQFF. The CDR3, as DNA: TGTGCCAGCGGGACGGGGGGTGAGCAGTTCTTC. This chain uses TRBV6-4 with TRBJ2-1, with TRBD2 identical over 7 bases. This CDR3 region has 11 residues. Germline-derived CDR1 and CDR2 are MRHNA and SNTAGT. With V trimmed by 8 bases and J by 9 bases, 4 bases remained unmatched.

The rearrangement links TRBV18 to TRBJ2-5; TRBD2 matches 9 bases. Per germline, CDR1 KGHSH and CDR2 LQKENI. CDR3 length: 16 amino acids. The V segment lost 5 bases and the J segment 2 bases; nucleotides outside the gene matches: 9. The CDR3: CASSSTGTSRQETQYF. The CDR3, as DNA: TGTGCCAGCTCATCCACGGGGACTAGCCGTCAAGAGACCCAGTACTTC.

This chain uses TRBV5-6 with TRBJ2-5; no clear D. This CDR3 comprises 13 residues. V lost 4 bases to trimming and J lost 2 bases, with 9 bases between them. Looked up from germline, CDR1 is SGHDT and CDR2 is YYEEEE. This CDR3 is CASSARRQETQYF. CDR3 sequence (DNA): TGTGCCAGCAGCGCACGACGGCAAGAGACCCAGTACTTC.

This clone was detected a few times. J is TRBJ1-6 and V is TRBV10-2, with TRBD1 matching 8 bases. V was clipped by 3 bases and J by 17 bases; unmatched bases: 6. This CDR3 comprises 12 residues. Germline lookup yields CDR1 WSHSY and CDR2 SAAADI. The CDR3 sequence is CASSDPDREIHF. The CDR3 DNA is TGCGCCAGCAGTGACCCGGACAGGGAGATCCACTTT.

The chain links TRBV4-1 to TRBJ2-2; no clear D gene. The CDR3 loop spans 13 amino acids. The V gene's germline CDR1 is MGHRA and CDR2 YSYEKL. The V gene lost 0 bases and the J gene lost 5 bases, with 4 bases spanning the gap. In DNA form, the CDR3 reads TGCGCCAGCAGCCAAGACTATACCGGGGAGCTGTTTTTT. Its protein is CASSQDYTGELFF.

The rearrangement joins TRBV7-2 to TRBJ2-2; TRBD1 aligns across 7 bases. From germline, CDR1 is SGHTA and CDR2 FQGNSA. The trim removed 4 bases at V and 7 bases at J, leaving 6 bases unmatched. The CDR3 totals 14 residues. CDR3 coding DNA: TGTGCCAGCAGCTCGCAGGGGGAGATCGGGGAGCTGTTTTTT. Residues: CASSSQGEIGELFF.

The chain has TRBV10-3 and TRBJ1-1, with unresolved D. There are 19 residues in the CDR3. V was clipped by 5 bases and J by 1 base, with 26 bases between them. Looked up from germline, CDR1 is ENHRY and CDR2 is SYGVKD. This CDR3 reads CAISRPPVSLGERNTEAFF. The CDR3 nucleotides are TGTGCCATCAGTCGACCCCCAGTGAGTTTGGGCGAGCGGAACACTGAAGCTTTCTTT.

This clone showed up just once. This chain connects TRBV11-2 to TRBJ1-4; D is unresolved. This CDR3 is built from 16 residues. V lost 5 bases and J 0 bases, leaving 13 bases between the germline ends. Germline V gene lookup returns CDR1 SGHAT and CDR2 FQNNGV. In DNA form, the CDR3 reads TGTGCCAGCAGCCTCCCGGCAGGAACAACTAATGAAAAACTGTTTTTT. As protein: CASSLPAGTTNEKLFF.

The J gene is TRBJ2-3, the V gene TRBV10-3; D is possibly TRBD1 (6 bases). Germline V CDR1 and CDR2: ENHRY, SYGVKD. The CDR3 covers 13 residues. V was pared by 7 bases and J by 4 bases, with 12 bases between. CDR3 amino acids: CAIKGESADTQYF. The DNA of the CDR3 is TGTGCCATCAAGGGGGAATCAGCAGATACGCAGTATTTT.

This chain uses TRBV7-2 with TRBJ1-3; perhaps TRBD1 as D (5 bases). The CDR3 contains 13 residues. The germline V and J ends were trimmed by 5 bases and 7 bases, with 12 bases remaining between them. Germline CDR1 reads SGHTA; CDR2 reads FQGNSA. The CDR3 region is CASSRSGRNTIYF. The CDR3 bases are TGTGCCAGCAGCCGGTCGGGACGGAACACCATATATTTT.

The chain couples TRBV4-2 to TRBJ1-4, with D hard to call. Germline V CDR1 and CDR2: LGHNA, YNFKEQ. V lost 0 bases and J 0 bases, leaving 11 bases between the germline ends. The CDR3 is 17 residues long. CDR3 in amino acids: CASSQETDIATNEKLFF. The CDR3 nucleotides read TGTGCCAGCAGCCAAGAAACAGACATTGCAACTAATGAAAAACTGTTTTTT.

The V gene is TRBV4-3, the J gene TRBJ1-5; 7 nucleotides line up with TRBD1. Germline V lookup: CDR1 LGHNA, CDR2 YSLEER. This CDR3 has 14 amino acids. V shed 1 base and J 9 bases; nucleotides not matched to a gene: 6. The CDR3 reads CASSQVRGGRPQHF. Here the CDR3 DNA reads TGCGCCAGCAGCCAAGTCAGGGGGGGGCGGCCCCAGCATTTT.

J is TRBJ1-4 and V is TRBV2; 11 bases align to TRBD1. V lost 6 bases and J lost 5; bases outside the gene matches: 8. CDR1 and CDR2 (germline): SNHLY, FYNNEI. The CDR3 covers 16 residues. The CDR3 DNA sequence: TGTGCCAGCAGCGGGCGGACAGGGGGCGCGAATGAAAAACTGTTTTTT. This gives the protein CASSGRTGGANEKLFF.

The V and J genes are TRBV4-3 and TRBJ1-2, with D possibly being TRBD1 (5 bases). There are 14 residues in the CDR3. V lost 0 bases and J lost 8, with 13 bases in between. The V gene's germline CDR1 is LGHNA and CDR2 YSLEER. CDR3 sequence (DNA): TGCGCCAGCAGCCAAGAAGCCAGGGCGGGGGGCTACACCTTC. Encoded protein: CASSQEARAGGYTF.

The chain employs TRBV7-2 and TRBJ1-3; D is possibly TRBD1 (5 bases). CDR3 length: 15 residues. From germline, CDR1 is SGHTA and CDR2 FQGNSA. Trimming cost V 4 bases and J 1 base, with 11 bases left between them. This CDR3 is CASSSGPTSGNTIYF. In DNA, the CDR3 is TGTGCCAGCAGCTCGGGACCCACTTCTGGAAACACCATATATTTT.

The chain recombines TRBV5-6 with TRBJ1-3; 7 nucleotides agree with TRBD1. Germline assignment: CDR1 SGHDT and CDR2 YYEEEE. V was pared by 4 bases and J by 0 bases, with 13 bases of the junction left unmatched. The CDR3 length is 18 residues. CDR3 sequence (DNA): TGTGCCAGCAGCCTAAGCGTGGGCCAGGGGGGCTCTGGAAACACCATATATTTT. It translates to CASSLSVGQGGSGNTIYF.

This clone was seen once. The rearrangement joins TRBV6-6 to TRBJ2-7; D is unresolved. The CDR3 runs 13 residues. Per germline, CDR1 MNHNY and CDR2 SVGAGI (reference sequence). V lost 2 bases to trimming and J lost 0 bases, with 5 bases between them. CDR3 loop: CASSYKGSYEQYF. DNA for the CDR3: TGTGCCAGCAGTTACAAAGGCTCCTACGAGCAGTACTTC.

This chain's CDR3 is CASSDGTRDSPLHF. The CDR3 DNA reads TGTGCCAGCAGCGACGGGACACGGGATTCACCCCTCCACTTT. The chain combines TRBV7-9 with TRBJ1-6; tentative D call: TRBD1 (6 bases). CDR3 length: 14 residues. The germline gives CDR1 SEHNR, CDR2 FQNEAQ (reference sequence). Between the trimmed V and J ends, which lost 5 bases and 8 bases, there was a span of 13 bases.

The V call is TRBV19, the J call TRBJ1-2; D remains unclear. V was pared by 0 bases and J by 8 bases, with 13 bases between. The CDR3 totals 14 residues. Germline assignment: CDR1 LNHDA and CDR2 SQIVND (reference sequence). CDR3 nucleotide sequence: TGTGCCAGTAGTATAGACAGTTTCAAGCGGGGCTACACCTTC. The encoded protein is CASSIDSFKRGYTF.

This clone has only one observation. The chain joins TRBV4-1 to TRBJ1-5; 10 bases are a match to TRBD1. With V trimmed by 4 bases and J by 9 bases, 12 bases remained unmatched. The germline V gene encodes CDR1 MGHRA and CDR2 YSYEKL. The CDR3 covers 16 residues. CDR3 sequence reads: CASSLGTGALQWPQHF. The CDR3 bases are TGCGCCAGCAGCCTAGGGACAGGGGCCCTCCAATGGCCCCAGCATTTT.